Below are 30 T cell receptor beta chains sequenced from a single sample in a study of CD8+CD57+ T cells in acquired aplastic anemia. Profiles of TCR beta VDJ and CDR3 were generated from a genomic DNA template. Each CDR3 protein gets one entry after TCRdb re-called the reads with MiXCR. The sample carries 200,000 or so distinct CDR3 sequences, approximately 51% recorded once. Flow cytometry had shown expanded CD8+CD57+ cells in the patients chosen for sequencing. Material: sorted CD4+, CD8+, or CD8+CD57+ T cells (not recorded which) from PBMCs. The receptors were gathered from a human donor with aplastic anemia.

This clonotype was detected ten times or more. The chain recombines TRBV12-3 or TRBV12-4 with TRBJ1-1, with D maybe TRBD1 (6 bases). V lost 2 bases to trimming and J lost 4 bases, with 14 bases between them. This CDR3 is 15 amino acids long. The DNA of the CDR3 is TGTGCCAGCAGTTTACCCGGGGGGGCGGTCACTGAAGCTTTCTTT. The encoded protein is CASSLPGGAVTEAFF.

The CDR3 bases are TGCGCCAGCAAGCGGGAGAACTCCTACGAGCAGTACTTC. This sequence encodes CASKRENSYEQYF. The chain carries TRBV5-1 and TRBJ2-7; 8 nucleotides agree with TRBD2. The trim removed 6 bases at V and 0 bases at J, leaving 2 bases unmatched. The CDR3 consists of 13 residues. The germline gives CDR1 SGHRS, CDR2 YFSETQ.

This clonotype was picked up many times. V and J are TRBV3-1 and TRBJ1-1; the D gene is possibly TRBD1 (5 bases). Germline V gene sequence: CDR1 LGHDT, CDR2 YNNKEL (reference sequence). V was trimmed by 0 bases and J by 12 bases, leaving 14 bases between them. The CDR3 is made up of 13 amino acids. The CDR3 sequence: CASSQEPSQGTFF. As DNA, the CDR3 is TGTGCCAGCAGCCAAGAACCGTCCCAGGGAACTTTCTTT.

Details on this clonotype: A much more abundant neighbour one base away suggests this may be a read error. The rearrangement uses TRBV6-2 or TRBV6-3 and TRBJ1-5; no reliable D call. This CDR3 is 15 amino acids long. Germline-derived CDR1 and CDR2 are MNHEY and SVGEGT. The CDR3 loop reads CASGYVSTSNQPQHF. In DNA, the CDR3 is TGTGCCAGCGGTTACGTCAGCACGAGCAATCAGCCCCAGCATTTT.

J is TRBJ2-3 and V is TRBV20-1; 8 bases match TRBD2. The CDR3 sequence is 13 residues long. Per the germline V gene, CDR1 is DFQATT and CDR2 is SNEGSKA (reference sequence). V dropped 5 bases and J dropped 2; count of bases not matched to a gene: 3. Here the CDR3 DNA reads TGCAGTGCTCGCGGGGGGTTCACAGATACGCAGTATTTT. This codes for CSARGGFTDTQYF.

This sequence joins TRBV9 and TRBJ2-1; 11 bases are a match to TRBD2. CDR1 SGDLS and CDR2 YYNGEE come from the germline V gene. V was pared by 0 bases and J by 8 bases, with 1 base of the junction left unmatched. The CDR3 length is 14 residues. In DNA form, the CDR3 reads TGTGCCAGCAGCGTAGGGACTAGCGGGCATGAGCAGTTCTTC. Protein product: CASSVGTSGHEQFF.

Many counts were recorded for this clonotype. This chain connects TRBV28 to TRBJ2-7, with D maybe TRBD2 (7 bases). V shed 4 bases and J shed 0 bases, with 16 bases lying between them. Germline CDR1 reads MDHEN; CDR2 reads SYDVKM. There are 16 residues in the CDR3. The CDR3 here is CASSWGGQGRSYEQYF. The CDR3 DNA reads TGTGCCAGCAGTTGGGGGGGGCAGGGCCGCTCCTACGAGCAGTACTTC.

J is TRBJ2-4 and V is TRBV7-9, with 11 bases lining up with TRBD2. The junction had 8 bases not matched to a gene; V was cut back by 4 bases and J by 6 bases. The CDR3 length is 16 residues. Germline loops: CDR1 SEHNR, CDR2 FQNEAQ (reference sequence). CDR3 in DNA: TGTGCCAGCAGCTCCTCGACTAGCGGGATGGGAAACATTCAGTACTTC. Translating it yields CASSSSTSGMGNIQYF. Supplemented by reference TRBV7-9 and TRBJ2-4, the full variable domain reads DTGVSQNPRHKITKRGQNVTFRCDPISEHNRLYWYRQTLGQGPEFLTYFQNEAQLEKSRLLSDRFSAERPKGSFSTLEIQRTEQGDSAMYLCASSSSTSGMGNIQYFGAGTRLSVL.

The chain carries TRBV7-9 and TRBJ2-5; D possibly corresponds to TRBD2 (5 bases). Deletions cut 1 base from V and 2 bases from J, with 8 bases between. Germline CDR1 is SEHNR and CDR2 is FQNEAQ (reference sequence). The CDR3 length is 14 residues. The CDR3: CASSLGTGQETQYF. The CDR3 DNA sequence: TGTGCCAGCAGCTTAGGAACGGGACAAGAGACCCAGTACTTC. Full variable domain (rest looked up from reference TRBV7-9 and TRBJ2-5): DTGVSQNPRHKITKRGQNVTFRCDPISEHNRLYWYRQTLGQGPEFLTYFQNEAQLEKSRLLSDRFSAERPKGSFSTLEIQRTEQGDSAMYLCASSLGTGQETQYFGPGTRLLVL.

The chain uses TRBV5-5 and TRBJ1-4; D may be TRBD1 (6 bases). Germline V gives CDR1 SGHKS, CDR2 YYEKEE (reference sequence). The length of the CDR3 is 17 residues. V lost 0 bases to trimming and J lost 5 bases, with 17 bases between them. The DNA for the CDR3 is TGTGCCAGCAGCTTGGAAGGGGGGGCCTCCTACAATGAAAAACTGTTTTTT. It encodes CASSLEGGASYNEKLFF.

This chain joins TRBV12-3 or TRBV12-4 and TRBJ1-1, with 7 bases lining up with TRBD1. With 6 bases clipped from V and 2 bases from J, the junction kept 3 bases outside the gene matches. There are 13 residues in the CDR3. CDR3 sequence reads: CASREGANTEAFF. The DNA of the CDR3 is TGTGCCAGCAGAGAGGGGGCAAACACTGAAGCTTTCTTT.

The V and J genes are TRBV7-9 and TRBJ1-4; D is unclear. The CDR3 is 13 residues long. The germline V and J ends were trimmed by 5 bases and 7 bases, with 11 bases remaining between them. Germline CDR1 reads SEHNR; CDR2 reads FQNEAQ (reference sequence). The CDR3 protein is CASSRHLLEKLFF. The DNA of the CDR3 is TGTGCCAGCAGCCGGCACCTTCTTGAAAAACTGTTTTTT.

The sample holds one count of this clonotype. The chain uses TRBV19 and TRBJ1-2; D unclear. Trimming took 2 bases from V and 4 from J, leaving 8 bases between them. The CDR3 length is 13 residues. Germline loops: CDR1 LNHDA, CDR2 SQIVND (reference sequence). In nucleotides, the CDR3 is TGTGCCAGTAGTATATCTCAGGTCTATGGCTACACCTTC. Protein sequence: CASSISQVYGYTF.

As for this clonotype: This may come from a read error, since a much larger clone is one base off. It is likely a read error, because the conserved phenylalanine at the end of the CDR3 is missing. The CDR3, as DNA: TGTGCCAGCAGTTTAGGGGAGACATCCACTAATGAAAAACTGTTTTAT. Translating gives CASSLGETSTNEKLFY. V and J are TRBV5-1 and TRBJ1-4; weak D call: TRBD1 (5 bases). This CDR3 has 16 residues. Germline V CDR1 and CDR2: SGHRS, YFSETQ.

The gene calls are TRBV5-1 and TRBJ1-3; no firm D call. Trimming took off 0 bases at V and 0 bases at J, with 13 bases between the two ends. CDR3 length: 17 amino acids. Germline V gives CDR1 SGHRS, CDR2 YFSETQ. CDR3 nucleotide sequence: TGCGCCAGCAGCTTGGTTAGCAGAACCAACTCTGGAAACACCATATATTTT. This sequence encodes CASSLVSRTNSGNTIYF.

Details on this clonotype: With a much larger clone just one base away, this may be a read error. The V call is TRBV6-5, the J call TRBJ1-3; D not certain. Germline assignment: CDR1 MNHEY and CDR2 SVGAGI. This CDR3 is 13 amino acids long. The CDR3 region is CASSSVSGNTIHF. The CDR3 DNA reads TGTGCCAGCAGTTCCGTATCTGGAAACACCATACATTTT.

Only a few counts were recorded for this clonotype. CDR3 nucleotides: TGTGCCACCAGTGATCCTCCGGGACAAGAGTCCTATGGCTACACCTTC. It translates to CATSDPPGQESYGYTF. This sequence joins TRBV24-1 and TRBJ1-2, with TRBD1 as a possible D gene (6 bases). CDR1 KGHDR and CDR2 SFDVKD come from the germline V gene. This CDR3 is built from 16 residues. V was trimmed by 3 bases and J by 4 bases, leaving 17 bases between them.

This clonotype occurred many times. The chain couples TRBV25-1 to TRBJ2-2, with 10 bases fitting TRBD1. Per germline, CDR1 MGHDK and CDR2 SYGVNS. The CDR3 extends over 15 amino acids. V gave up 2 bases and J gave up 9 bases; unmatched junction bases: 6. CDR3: CASSEPGQGDRELFF. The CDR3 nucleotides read TGTGCCAGCAGTGAACCAGGACAGGGGGACAGGGAGCTGTTTTTT. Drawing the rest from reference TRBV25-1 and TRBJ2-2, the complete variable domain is EADIYQTPRYLVIGTGKKITLECSQTMGHDKMYWYQQDPGMELHLIHYSYGVNSTEKGDLSSESTVSRIRTEHFPLTLESARPSHTSQYLCASSEPGQGDRELFFGEGSRLTVL.

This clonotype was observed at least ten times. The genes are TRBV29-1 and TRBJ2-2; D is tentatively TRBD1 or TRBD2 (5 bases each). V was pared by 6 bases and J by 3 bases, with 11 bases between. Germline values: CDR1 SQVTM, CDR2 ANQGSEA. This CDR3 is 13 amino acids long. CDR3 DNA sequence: TGCAGCGTACGTTTGGGGGACACCGGGGAGCTGTTTTTT. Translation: CSVRLGDTGELFF.

CDR3 region: CASSYPTWGGFVGYEQYF. CDR3 coding DNA: TGTGCCAGCAGTTACCCAACCTGGGGAGGATTCGTCGGCTACGAGCAGTACTTC. The chain uses TRBV6-5 and TRBJ2-7, with D perhaps matching TRBD2 (6 bases). CDR1 is MNHEY, CDR2 SVGAGI, per germline. V was trimmed by 2 bases and J by 3 bases, leaving 23 bases between them. CDR3 size: 18 residues.

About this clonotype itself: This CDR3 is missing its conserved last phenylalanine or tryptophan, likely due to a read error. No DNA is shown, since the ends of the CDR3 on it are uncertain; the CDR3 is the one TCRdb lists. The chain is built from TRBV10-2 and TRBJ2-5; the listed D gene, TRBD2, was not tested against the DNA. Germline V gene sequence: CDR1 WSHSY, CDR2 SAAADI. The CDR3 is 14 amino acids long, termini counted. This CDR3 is CASSVPVIGLAGGP.

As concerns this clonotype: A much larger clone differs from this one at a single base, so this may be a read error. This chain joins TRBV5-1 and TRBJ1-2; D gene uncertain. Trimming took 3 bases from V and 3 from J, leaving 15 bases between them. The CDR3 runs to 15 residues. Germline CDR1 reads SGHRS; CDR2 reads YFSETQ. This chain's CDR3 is CASSSSPLGDYGYTF. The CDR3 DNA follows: TGCGCCAGCAGCTCCAGTCCCCTTGGGGACTATGGCTACACCTTC.

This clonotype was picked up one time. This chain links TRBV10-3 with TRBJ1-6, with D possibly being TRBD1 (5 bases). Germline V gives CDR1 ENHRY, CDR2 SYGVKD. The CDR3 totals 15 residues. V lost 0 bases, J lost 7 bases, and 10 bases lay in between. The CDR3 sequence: CAISESKGLNSPLHF. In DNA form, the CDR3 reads TGTGCCATCAGTGAGTCGAAGGGGCTAAATTCACCCCTCCACTTT.

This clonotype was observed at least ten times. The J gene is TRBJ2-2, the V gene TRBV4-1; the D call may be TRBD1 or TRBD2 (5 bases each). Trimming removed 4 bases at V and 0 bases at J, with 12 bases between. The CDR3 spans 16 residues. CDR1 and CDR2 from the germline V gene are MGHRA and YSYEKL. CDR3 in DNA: TGCGCCAGCAGCCCAGGGAGAGCGACGAACACCGGGGAGCTGTTTTTT. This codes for CASSPGRATNTGELFF.

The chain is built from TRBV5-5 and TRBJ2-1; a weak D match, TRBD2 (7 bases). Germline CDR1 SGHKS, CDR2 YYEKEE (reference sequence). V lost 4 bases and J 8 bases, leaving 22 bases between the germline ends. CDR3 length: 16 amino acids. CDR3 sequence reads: CASSRGGQGGFHEQFF. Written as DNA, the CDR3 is TGTGCCAGCAGCAGGGGGGGCCAGGGAGGATTCCATGAGCAGTTCTTC.

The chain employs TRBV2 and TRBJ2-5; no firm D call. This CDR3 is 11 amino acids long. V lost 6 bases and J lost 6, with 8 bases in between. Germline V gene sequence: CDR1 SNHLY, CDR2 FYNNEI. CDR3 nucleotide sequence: TGTGCCAGCAGAAGCAGACAGACCCAGTACTTC. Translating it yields CASRSRQTQYF.

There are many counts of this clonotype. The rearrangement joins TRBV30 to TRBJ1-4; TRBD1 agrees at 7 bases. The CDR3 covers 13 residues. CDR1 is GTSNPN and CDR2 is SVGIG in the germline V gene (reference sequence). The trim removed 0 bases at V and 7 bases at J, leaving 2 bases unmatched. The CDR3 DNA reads TGTGCCTGGAGTGTAGGGACAGTTGAAAAACTGTTTTTT. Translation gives CAWSVGTVEKLFF.

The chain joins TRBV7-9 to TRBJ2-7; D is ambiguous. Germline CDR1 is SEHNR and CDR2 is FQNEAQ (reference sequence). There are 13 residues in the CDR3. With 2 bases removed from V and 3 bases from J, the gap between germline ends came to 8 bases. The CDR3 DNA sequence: TGTGCCAGCAGCTTACAAACCCTCTACGAGCAGTACTTC. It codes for CASSLQTLYEQYF. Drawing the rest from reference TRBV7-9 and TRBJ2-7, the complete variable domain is DTGVSQNPRHKITKRGQNVTFRCDPISEHNRLYWYRQTLGQGPEFLTYFQNEAQLEKSRLLSDRFSAERPKGSFSTLEIQRTEQGDSAMYLCASSLQTLYEQYFGPGTRLTVT.

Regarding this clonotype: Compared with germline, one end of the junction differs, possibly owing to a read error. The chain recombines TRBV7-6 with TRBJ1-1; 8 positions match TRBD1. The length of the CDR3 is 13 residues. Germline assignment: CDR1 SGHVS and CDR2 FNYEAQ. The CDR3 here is CARSFDGQGEAFF. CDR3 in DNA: TGTGCCAGGAGCTTCGATGGACAGGGTGAAGCTTTCTTT.

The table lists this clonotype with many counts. The CDR3: CASSIQGASYEQYF. For the CDR3, the DNA is TGTGCCAGCAGTATACAGGGTGCGAGCTACGAGCAGTACTTC. The chain links TRBV6-1 to TRBJ2-7; TRBD1 is a possible D gene (6 bases). Germline values: CDR1 MNHNS, CDR2 SASEGT. Trimming removed 5 bases at V and 3 bases at J, with 14 bases between. CDR3 length equals 14 residues.